These T cell receptor beta chains were read from a single sample in a study of blood T cell repertoires in COVID-19. Clones were read by immunoSEQ multiplex PCR, and TCRdb kept only the in-frame ones, dropping some. Among about 350,000 clones listed, approximately 90% were seen once. The sample taken for sequencing was peripheral blood. These receptors were taken from a man aged 30 to 39 with COVID-19, enrolled during active disease. CDR3s include the opening cysteine and the closing phenylalanine or tryptophan. D genes are given only for firm matches. Clone size appears in some rows only: once, few, many, or a class for an expanded clone.

v_gene: TRBV4-2; len: 15; abundance: NA; j_gene: TRBJ2-7; d_gene: NA; CDR3nt: TGTGCCAGCAGCCAAGAATGGGGGAGGACCTACGAGCAGTACTTC; CDR3aa: CASSQEWGRTYEQYF
v_gene: TRBV19; len: 16; abundance: NA; j_gene: TRBJ2-7; d_gene: TRBD1; CDR3nt: TGTGCCAGTAGTACCGGACAGGGGGTAGCGTCCTACGAGCAGTACTTC; CDR3aa: CASSTGQGVASYEQYF
v_gene: TRBV18; len: 13; abundance: many; j_gene: TRBJ1-2; d_gene: TRBD1; CDR3nt: TGTGCCAGCTCACCAGGACAGGGAAGTGGCTACACCTTC; CDR3aa: CASSPGQGSGYTF
v_gene: TRBV20-1; len: 16; abundance: once; j_gene: TRBJ2-6; d_gene: NA; CDR3nt: TGCAGTGCTAGTGTACAGGGTACCTCTGGGGCCAACGTCCTGACTTTC; CDR3aa: CSASVQGTSGANVLTF
v_gene: TRBV6-5; len: 14; abundance: NA; j_gene: TRBJ2-7; d_gene: TRBD1; CDR3nt: TGTGCCAGCAGTTATGACAGGGACCTCTACGAGCAGTACTTC; CDR3aa: CASSYDRDLYEQYF
v_gene: TRBV10-3; len: 17; abundance: few; j_gene: TRBJ2-3; d_gene: TRBD1; CDR3nt: TGTGCCATCAGCCCGGGACAGGGGGCGGCCCGGACAGATACGCAGTATTTT; CDR3aa: CAISPGQGAARTDTQYF
v_gene: TRBV6-2/TRBV6-3; len: 16; abundance: NA; j_gene: TRBJ1-5; d_gene: NA; CDR3nt: TGTGCCAGCAGTTACGTAGGCAGGGTGAGCAATCAGCCCCAGCATTTT; CDR3aa: CASSYVGRVSNQPQHF
v_gene: TRBV7-2; len: 13; abundance: NA; j_gene: TRBJ1-1; d_gene: NA; CDR3nt: TGTGCCAGCAGTTTTCAGGGAAACACTGAAGCTTTCTTT; CDR3aa: CASSFQGNTEAFF
v_gene: TRBV27; len: 15; abundance: NA; j_gene: TRBJ2-7; d_gene: NA; CDR3nt: TGTGCCAGCAAGGTTCTAGGCGACAGGTTATACGAGCAGTACTTC; CDR3aa: CASKVLGDRLYEQYF
v_gene: TRBV27; len: 14; abundance: NA; j_gene: TRBJ1-1; d_gene: NA; CDR3nt: TGTGCCAGCAGTTTCCAGGGAATGAACACTGAAGCTTTCTTT; CDR3aa: CASSFQGMNTEAFF
v_gene: TRBV7-8; len: 16; abundance: NA; j_gene: TRBJ2-3; d_gene: TRBD2; CDR3nt: TGTGCCAGCATCCAAGGGGCTAGCGGTTTGTCAGATACGCAGTATTTT; CDR3aa: CASIQGASGLSDTQYF
v_gene: TRBV27; len: 17; abundance: NA; j_gene: TRBJ2-1; d_gene: TRBD2; CDR3nt: TGTGCCAGCAGTCGAGCCCCGGGACTAGGAAAGAACAATGAGCAGTTCTTC; CDR3aa: CASSRAPGLGKNNEQFF
v_gene: TRBV7-9; len: 13; abundance: NA; j_gene: TRBJ2-2; d_gene: NA; CDR3nt: TGTGCCAGCAGCCAATCGAACACCGGGGAGCTGTTTTTT; CDR3aa: CASSQSNTGELFF
v_gene: TRBV7-9; len: 16; abundance: once; j_gene: TRBJ2-7; d_gene: TRBD1; CDR3nt: TGTGCCAGCAGCTTAGCGCCGGGACAGGGAAGCTACGAGCAGTACTTC; CDR3aa: CASSLAPGQGSYEQYF
v_gene: TRBV29-1; len: 13; abundance: once; j_gene: TRBJ2-1; d_gene: NA; CDR3nt: TGCAGCGCCCGCCCCGACACTTACAATGAGCAGTTCTTC; CDR3aa: CSARPDTYNEQFF
v_gene: TRBV14; len: 15; abundance: NA; j_gene: TRBJ1-3; d_gene: TRBD1; CDR3nt: TGTGCCAGCAGCCCAGGACAGGGCTCTGGAAACACCATATATTTT; CDR3aa: CASSPGQGSGNTIYF
v_gene: TRBV6-5; len: 14; abundance: NA; j_gene: TRBJ1-6; d_gene: TRBD1; CDR3nt: TGTGCCAGCACAGGGACAGGGCGGAATTCACCCCTCCACTTT; CDR3aa: CASTGTGRNSPLHF
v_gene: TRBV6-2/TRBV6-3; len: 17; abundance: few; j_gene: TRBJ2-7; d_gene: NA; CDR3nt: TGTGCCAGCAGTTACACGGACAGTAGACGACTCGAGTACGAGCAGTACTTC; CDR3aa: CASSYTDSRRLEYEQYF
v_gene: TRBV5-1; len: 16; abundance: few; j_gene: TRBJ1-3; d_gene: NA; CDR3nt: TGCGCCAGCAGCTTGGAAGCTTCCCTCTCTGGAAACACCATATATTTT; CDR3aa: CASSLEASLSGNTIYF
v_gene: TRBV3-1/TRBV3-2; len: 17; abundance: NA; j_gene: TRBJ1-1; d_gene: NA; CDR3nt: TGTGCCAGCAGCCATAACCCCAGACAGTTGAAGAACACTGAAGCTTTCTTT; CDR3aa: CASSHNPRQLKNTEAFF
v_gene: TRBV2; len: 15; abundance: NA; j_gene: TRBJ1-2; d_gene: TRBD1; CDR3nt: TGTGCCAGCAGTCCCCCTAGGGACAGGGACTATGGCTACACCTTC; CDR3aa: CASSPPRDRDYGYTF
v_gene: TRBV2; len: 16; abundance: NA; j_gene: TRBJ2-3; d_gene: TRBD2; CDR3nt: TGTGCCAGCAGAATCCCGGGGGGACGCCGACCAGATACGCAGTATTTT; CDR3aa: CASRIPGGRRPDTQYF
v_gene: TRBV29-1; len: 14; abundance: NA; j_gene: TRBJ2-7; d_gene: TRBD1; CDR3nt: TGCAGCGTCGACACGGGGACAGGCTCCTACGAGCAGTACTTC; CDR3aa: CSVDTGTGSYEQYF
v_gene: TRBV12-3/TRBV12-4; len: 13; abundance: NA; j_gene: TRBJ2-7; d_gene: TRBD2; CDR3nt: TGTGCCAGCAGTTCTAGCGGGACCTACGAGCAGTACTTC; CDR3aa: CASSSSGTYEQYF
v_gene: TRBV28; len: 15; abundance: NA; j_gene: TRBJ2-5; d_gene: TRBD2; CDR3nt: TGTGCCAGCAGTTTACTGGGGCTAGCGGGTGAGACCCAGTACTTC; CDR3aa: CASSLLGLAGETQYF
v_gene: TRBV28; len: 15; abundance: NA; j_gene: TRBJ2-7; d_gene: NA; CDR3nt: TGTGCCAGCAGCCGGACAGTGCCTACTCACTACGAGCAGTACTTC; CDR3aa: CASSRTVPTHYEQYF
v_gene: TRBV30; len: 14; abundance: NA; j_gene: TRBJ2-7; d_gene: TRBD1; CDR3nt: TGTGCCTGGAGCCCCGGGACAGGGAGCGGCGAGCAGTACTTC; CDR3aa: CAWSPGTGSGEQYF
v_gene: TRBV27; len: 12; abundance: NA; j_gene: TRBJ2-1; d_gene: NA; CDR3nt: TGTGCCAGCAGTCTCCTTAGGGGCGAGCAGTTCTTC; CDR3aa: CASSLLRGEQFF
v_gene: TRBV10-3; len: 12; abundance: NA; j_gene: TRBJ2-2; d_gene: TRBD1; CDR3nt: TGTGCCATCAGCACAGGGGCCGGGGAGCTGTTTTTT; CDR3aa: CAISTGAGELFF
v_gene: TRBV4-3; len: 16; abundance: once; j_gene: TRBJ1-6; d_gene: NA; CDR3nt: TGCGCCAGCAGCCAAGAAGGGGCCTCCTATAATTCACCCCTCCACTTT; CDR3aa: CASSQEGASYNSPLHF